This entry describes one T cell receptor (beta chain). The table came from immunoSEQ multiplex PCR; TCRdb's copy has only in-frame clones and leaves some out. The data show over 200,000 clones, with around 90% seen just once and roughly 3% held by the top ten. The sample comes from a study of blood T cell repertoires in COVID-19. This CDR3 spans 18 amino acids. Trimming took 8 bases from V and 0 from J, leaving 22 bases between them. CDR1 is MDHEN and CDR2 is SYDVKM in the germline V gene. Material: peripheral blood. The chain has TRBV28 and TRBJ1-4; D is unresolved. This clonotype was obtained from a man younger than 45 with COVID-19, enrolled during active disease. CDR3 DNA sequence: TGTGCCAGCTTTTCAAACCAAAGAGGGAAACCAACTAATGAAAAACTGTTTTTT. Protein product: CASFSNQRGKPTNEKLFF.